These 19 T cell receptor beta chains share one sample of origin, sequenced in a study of siplizumab effects on memory and regulatory T cells. Coculture of the mixed lymphocyte reaction cells took place at 37 degrees C and lasted around six days. Their recognized antigens are unknown. Here immunoSEQ multiplex PCR was the method, and the copy in TCRdb shows in-frame clones only, minus some. The sample includes about 15,000 clones, 40% to 55% seen only once; the top ten take about 7.8%. Source material: CFSE-low (dividing) CD4+ T cells sorted from an allogeneic mixed lymphocyte reaction. All receptors come from a human donor in good health; the cells came from an allogeneic mixed lymphocyte reaction. Some clones in this sample may be carry-over from other donors' samples.

This clone rates as medium-sized. V and J are TRBV7-9 and TRBJ1-4; 8 positions match TRBD1. This CDR3 has 16 residues. The ends lost 3 bases at V and 8 bases at J; junction bases unmatched: 11. The germline CDR1 and CDR2 sequences are SEHNR and FQNEAQ (reference sequence). CDR3 sequence reads: CASSFKLTGDHEKLFF. The CDR3 nucleotides read TGTGCCAGCAGCTTCAAGCTGACAGGGGATCACGAAAAACTGTTTTTT.

The V gene is TRBV7-9, the J gene TRBJ1-2; possibly TRBD1 for D (5 bases). V was shortened by 1 base and J by 1 base, with 10 bases between the two germline ends. The CDR3 covers 15 residues. Germline values: CDR1 SEHNR, CDR2 FQNEAQ (reference sequence). The DNA for the CDR3 is TGTGCCAGCAGCTTAGGGGACCTTTTTAACTATGGCTACACCTTC. Translating gives CASSLGDLFNYGYTF.

Written as DNA, the CDR3 is TGTGCCAGCAGAAGAGGACTAGCCAACACCGGGGAGCTGTTTTTT. Amino acid sequence: CASRRGLANTGELFF. The chain joins TRBV28 to TRBJ2-2; 8 nucleotides line up with TRBD2. CDR3 length: 15 amino acids. Germline lookup yields CDR1 MDHEN and CDR2 SYDVKM. Unmatched junction bases numbered 5, after V lost 6 bases and J lost 2 bases.

Sample share makes this clone medium-sized. CDR3 protein: CASSGPRGRNEQYF. CDR3 sequence (DNA): TGTGCCAGCAGTGGCCCGCGGGGGAGAAACGAGCAGTACTTC. The gene calls are TRBV2 and TRBJ2-7, with 7 bases lining up with TRBD2. Losses at the gene ends were 4 bases for V and 5 bases for J; bases not matched to a gene: 8. CDR3 size: 14 residues. The germline gives CDR1 SNHLY, CDR2 FYNNEI.

This sequence joins TRBV6-1 and TRBJ2-7; 13 positions agree with TRBD2. Trimming at V came to 4 bases and at J to 3 bases, leaving 9 bases not matched to a gene. Germline V CDR1 and CDR2: MNHNS, SASEGT. CDR3 length: 17 residues. The CDR3 bases are TGTGCCAGCAGTGCTGGGACTAGCGGGATGCTATTCTACGAGCAGTACTTC. This codes for CASSAGTSGMLFYEQYF.

The chain couples TRBV7-3 to TRBJ2-1; 8 bases align to TRBD1. Per the germline V gene, CDR1 is SGHTA and CDR2 is FQGTGA. Germline trimming cut 1 base from V and 6 bases from J; bases unmatched to any gene: 8. The length of the CDR3 is 16 residues. The CDR3: CASSLRPGTGFNEQFF. CDR3 sequence (DNA): TGTGCCAGCAGCTTAAGGCCCGGGACAGGCTTCAATGAGCAGTTCTTC.

V usage is TRBV11-1 and J usage is TRBJ2-2, with 7 bases aligning to TRBD2. V lost 2 bases to trimming and J lost 5 bases; unmatched junction nucleotides: 8. Germline values: CDR1 SGHAT, CDR2 FQDESV (reference sequence). The CDR3 has 16 residues. CDR3 amino acids: CASSLREALRTGELFF. The CDR3, as DNA: TGTGCCAGCAGCTTACGGGAGGCCCTGAGGACCGGGGAGCTGTTTTTT. The full variable domain, its missing parts supplied by reference TRBV11-1 and TRBJ2-2, is EAEVAQSPRYKITEKSQAVAFWCDPISGHATLYWYRQILGQGPELLVQFQDESVVDDSQLPKDRFSAERLKGVDSTLKIQPAELGDSAMYLCASSLREALRTGELFFGEGSRLTVL.

This clone was seen a few times. The V call is TRBV5-1, the J call TRBJ2-7, with TRBD1 as a possible D gene (6 bases). V lost 4 bases to trimming and J lost 2 bases, with 16 bases between them. CDR3 length: 15 residues. CDR1 and CDR2 from the germline V gene are SGHRS and YFSETQ. Here the CDR3 reads CASSPGHLTPYEQYF. The CDR3 nucleotides are TGCGCCAGCAGCCCGGGACACCTGACCCCCTACGAGCAGTACTTC.

This sequence joins TRBV7-3 and TRBJ2-4; D is unresolved. With 5 bases removed from V and 6 bases from J, the gap between germline ends came to 11 bases. CDR3 length equals 13 residues. Per the germline V gene, CDR1 is SGHTA and CDR2 is FQGTGA. CDR3 residues: CASSKEFGNIQYF. The CDR3 nucleotides are TGTGCCAGCAGCAAGGAATTTGGAAACATTCAGTACTTC.

Comments on this clone: At one end the junction does not follow the germline gene, possibly because of a read error. Other nucleotide sequences in the sample specify the same CDR3. The rearrangement links TRBV7-3 to TRBJ2-5; 7 bases fit TRBD2. The germline V gene has CDR1 SGHTA and CDR2 FQGTGA. The CDR3 contains 14 residues. The CDR3 loop is CASSFTAGVETQYF. Written as DNA, the CDR3 is TGTGCCAGTAGCTTTACGGCGGGAGTAGAGACCCAGTACTTC.

V gene TRBV5-6 combines with J gene TRBJ2-7, with D tentatively TRBD1 or TRBD2 (5 bases each). Germline V gives CDR1 SGHDT, CDR2 YYEEEE. CDR3 length: 14 amino acids. Trimming took 1 base from V and 7 from J, leaving 15 bases between them. Here the CDR3 DNA reads TGTGCCAGCAGCTTGAGGGACGGTTTTTGGGAGCAGTACTTC. This encodes CASSLRDGFWEQYF.

This clone was picked up a small number of times. The V call is TRBV9, the J call TRBJ2-2; D uncertain. V was pared by 7 bases and J by 7 bases, with 14 bases between. Germline V gives CDR1 SGDLS, CDR2 YYNGEE. The CDR3 length is 13 residues. The CDR3 protein is CASDTMSGGELFF. The CDR3 nucleotides read TGTGCCAGCGATACCATGTCGGGCGGGGAGCTGTTTTTT.

The chain combines TRBV14 with TRBJ1-2; tentatively, D is TRBD1 (6 bases). The CDR3 loop spans 13 amino acids. Per the germline V gene, CDR1 is SGHDN and CDR2 is FVKESK. V shed 6 bases and J shed 4 bases, with 12 bases lying between them. The CDR3 DNA sequence: TGTGCCAGCAGTCGTGGACAGACCTATGGCTACACCTTC. It is translated as CASSRGQTYGYTF.

The chain carries TRBV6-1 and TRBJ2-2; 7 bases match TRBD1. CDR3 size: 15 residues. Germline CDR1 is MNHNS and CDR2 is SASEGT. V shed 1 base, J shed 4 bases, and the junction held 3 bases outside the gene matches. CDR3 residues: CASSEGTGSTGELFF. The CDR3 DNA follows: TGTGCCAGCAGTGAAGGGACAGGATCCACCGGGGAGCTGTTTTTT.

This clone rates as large (0.1 to 1%). V gene TRBV10-2 combines with J gene TRBJ1-5, with a possible D match to TRBD1 (5 bases). The germline V gene encodes CDR1 WSHSY and CDR2 SAAADI. The CDR3 runs 14 residues. The germline V and J ends were trimmed by 8 bases and 3 bases, with 14 bases remaining between them. The chain's CDR3 is CASGQGTLNQPQHF. As DNA, the CDR3 is TGCGCCAGCGGTCAGGGAACGCTCAATCAGCCCCAGCATTTT.

The rearrangement uses TRBV9 and TRBJ1-1, with D possibly matching TRBD1 (5 bases). The V and J ends lost 2 bases and 7 bases respectively, with 18 bases between them. Germline V gene lookup returns CDR1 SGDLS and CDR2 YYNGEE. There are 15 residues in the CDR3. The CDR3 protein is CASSVGLLEGGEAFF. CDR3 DNA: TGTGCCAGCAGCGTGGGGCTCCTGGAAGGCGGTGAAGCTTTCTTT.

The chain couples TRBV5-1 to TRBJ2-1, with TRBD1 matching over 10 bases. After removal of 4 bases from V and 1 base from J, the junction contained 2 bases not matched to a gene. Germline loops: CDR1 SGHRS, CDR2 YFSETQ. The CDR3 is made up of 15 amino acids. In DNA, the CDR3 is TGCGCCAGCAGCCAGGGACAGGGGTCCTACAATGAGCAGTTCTTC. Protein sequence: CASSQGQGSYNEQFF.

The chain recombines TRBV7-3 with TRBJ2-1; D gene ambiguous. The germline CDR1 and CDR2 sequences are SGHTA and FQGTGA. Trimming took 4 bases from V and 10 from J, leaving 14 bases between them. The CDR3 extends over 13 amino acids. This CDR3 reads CASSSFPAWEQFF. In DNA form, the CDR3 reads TGTGCCAGCAGCTCTTTCCCAGCGTGGGAGCAGTTCTTC.

J is TRBJ1-3 and V is TRBV10-3; the D gene is possibly TRBD1 (5 bases). Per germline, CDR1 ENHRY and CDR2 SYGVKD. Trimming took 4 bases from V and 3 from J, leaving 16 bases between them. The CDR3 has 16 amino acids. CDR3 nucleotide sequence: TGTGCCATCAGTGGGGCAGTGACAGACCTTGGAAACACCATATATTTT. It specifies CAISGAVTDLGNTIYF.